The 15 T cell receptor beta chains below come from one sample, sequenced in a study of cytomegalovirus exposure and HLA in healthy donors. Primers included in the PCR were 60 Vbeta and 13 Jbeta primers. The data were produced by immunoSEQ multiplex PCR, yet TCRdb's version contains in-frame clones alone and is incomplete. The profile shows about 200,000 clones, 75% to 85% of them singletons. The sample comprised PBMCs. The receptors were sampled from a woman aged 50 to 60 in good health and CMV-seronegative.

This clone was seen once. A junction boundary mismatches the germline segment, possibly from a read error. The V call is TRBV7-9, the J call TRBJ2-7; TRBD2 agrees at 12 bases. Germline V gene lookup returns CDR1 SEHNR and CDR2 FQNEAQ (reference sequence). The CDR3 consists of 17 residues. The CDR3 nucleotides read TGTTCCAGCCCCCCAAAAGACGGACTAGCGGGACCCTACGAGCAGTACTTC. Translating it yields CSSPPKDGLAGPYEQYF.

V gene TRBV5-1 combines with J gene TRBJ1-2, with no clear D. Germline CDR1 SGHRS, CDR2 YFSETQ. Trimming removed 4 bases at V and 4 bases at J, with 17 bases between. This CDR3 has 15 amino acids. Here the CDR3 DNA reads TGCGCCAGCAGCCCCTCGGAGCCGGCCGTCTATGGCTACACCTTC. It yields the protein CASSPSEPAVYGYTF.

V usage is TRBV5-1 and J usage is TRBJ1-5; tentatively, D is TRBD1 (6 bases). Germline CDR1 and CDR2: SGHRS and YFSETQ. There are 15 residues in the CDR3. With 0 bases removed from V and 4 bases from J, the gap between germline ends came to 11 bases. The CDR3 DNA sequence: TGCGCCAGCAGCTTGGAGGGGGTGGGGAATCAGCCCCAGCATTTT. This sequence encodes CASSLEGVGNQPQHF.

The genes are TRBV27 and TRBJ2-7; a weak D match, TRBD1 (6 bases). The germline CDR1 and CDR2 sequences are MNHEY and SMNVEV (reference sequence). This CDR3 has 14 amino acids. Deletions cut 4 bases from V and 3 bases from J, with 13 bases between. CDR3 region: CASSSGDKFYEQYF. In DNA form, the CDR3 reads TGTGCCAGCAGTTCCGGGGACAAATTCTACGAGCAGTACTTC.

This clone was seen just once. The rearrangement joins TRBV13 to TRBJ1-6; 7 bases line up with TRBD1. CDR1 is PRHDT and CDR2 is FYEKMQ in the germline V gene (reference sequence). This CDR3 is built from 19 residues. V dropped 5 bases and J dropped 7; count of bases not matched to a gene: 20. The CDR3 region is CASSLLVGQTGWLNSPLHF. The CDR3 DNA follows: TGTGCCAGCAGCCTGCTGGTGGGACAGACAGGGTGGTTGAATTCACCCCTCCACTTT.

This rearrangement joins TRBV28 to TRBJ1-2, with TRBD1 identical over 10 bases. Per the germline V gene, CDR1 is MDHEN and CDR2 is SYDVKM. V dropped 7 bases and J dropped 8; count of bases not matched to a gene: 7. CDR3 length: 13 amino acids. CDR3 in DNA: TGTGCCAGCACGACAGGGGGCGCAGGAGGCTACACCTTC. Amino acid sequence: CASTTGGAGGYTF.

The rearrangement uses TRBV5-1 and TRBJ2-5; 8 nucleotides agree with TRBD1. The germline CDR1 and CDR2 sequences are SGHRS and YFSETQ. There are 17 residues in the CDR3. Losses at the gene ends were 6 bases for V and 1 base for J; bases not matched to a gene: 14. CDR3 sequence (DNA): TGCGCCAGCAAGCGTCAGGGGGCGCCTCTTGCCCAAGAGACCCAGTACTTC. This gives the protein CASKRQGAPLAQETQYF.

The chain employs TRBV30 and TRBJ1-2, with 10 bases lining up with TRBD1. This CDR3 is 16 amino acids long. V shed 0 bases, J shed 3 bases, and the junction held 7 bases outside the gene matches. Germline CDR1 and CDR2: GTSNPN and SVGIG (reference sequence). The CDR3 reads CAWSVSQTGGYYGYTF. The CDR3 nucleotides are TGTGCCTGGAGTGTATCCCAGACAGGGGGCTACTATGGCTACACCTTC.

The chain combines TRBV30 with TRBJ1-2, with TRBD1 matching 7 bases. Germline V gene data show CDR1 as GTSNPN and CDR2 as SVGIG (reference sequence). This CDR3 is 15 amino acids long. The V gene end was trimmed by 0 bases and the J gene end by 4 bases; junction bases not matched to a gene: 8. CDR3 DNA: TGTGCCTGGAGTGTAAGGGGGACAGCCTTCTATGGCTACACCTTC. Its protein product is CAWSVRGTAFYGYTF.

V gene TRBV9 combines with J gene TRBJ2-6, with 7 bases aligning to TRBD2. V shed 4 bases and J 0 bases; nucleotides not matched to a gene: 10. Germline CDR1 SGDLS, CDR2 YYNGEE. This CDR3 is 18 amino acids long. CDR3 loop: CASSPRRSGVSGANVLTF. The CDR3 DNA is TGTGCCAGCAGCCCCAGGAGGAGCGGGGTCTCTGGGGCCAACGTCCTGACTTTC.

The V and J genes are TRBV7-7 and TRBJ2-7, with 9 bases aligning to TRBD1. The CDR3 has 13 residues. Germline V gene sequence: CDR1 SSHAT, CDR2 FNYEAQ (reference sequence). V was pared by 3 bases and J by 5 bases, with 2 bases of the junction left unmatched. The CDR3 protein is CASSFRTGDEQYF. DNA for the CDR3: TGTGCCAGCAGCTTCCGGACAGGGGACGAGCAGTACTTC.

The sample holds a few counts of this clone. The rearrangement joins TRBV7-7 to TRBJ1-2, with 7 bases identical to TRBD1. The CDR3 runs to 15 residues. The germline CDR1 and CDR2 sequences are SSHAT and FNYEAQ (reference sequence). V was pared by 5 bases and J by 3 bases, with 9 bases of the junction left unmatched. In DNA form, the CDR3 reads TGTGCCAGCAGCCCACCGGGACAGCGGGACTATGGCTACACCTTC. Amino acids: CASSPPGQRDYGYTF. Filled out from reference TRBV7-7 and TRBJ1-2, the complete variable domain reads GAGVSQSPRYKVTKRGQDVTLRCDPISSHATLYWYQQALGQGPEFLTYFNYEAQPDKSGLPSDRFSAERPEGSISTLTIQRTEQRDSAMYRCASSPPGQRDYGYTFGSGTRLTVV.

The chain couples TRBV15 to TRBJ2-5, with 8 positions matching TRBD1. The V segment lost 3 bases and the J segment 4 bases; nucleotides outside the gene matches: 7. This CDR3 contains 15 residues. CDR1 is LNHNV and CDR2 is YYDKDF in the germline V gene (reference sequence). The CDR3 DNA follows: TGTGCCACCAGCAGCCGGACAGGGAAGGGAGAGACCCAGTACTTC. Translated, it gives CATSSRTGKGETQYF.

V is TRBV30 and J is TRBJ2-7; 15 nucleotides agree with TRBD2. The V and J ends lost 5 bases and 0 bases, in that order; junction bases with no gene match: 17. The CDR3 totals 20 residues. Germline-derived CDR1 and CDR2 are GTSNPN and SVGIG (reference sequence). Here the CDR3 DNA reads TGTGCCTGGTTTGCAGGGCTCGGACTAGCGGGAGGGTCCTACTCCTACGAGCAGTACTTC. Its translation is CAWFAGLGLAGGSYSYEQYF.

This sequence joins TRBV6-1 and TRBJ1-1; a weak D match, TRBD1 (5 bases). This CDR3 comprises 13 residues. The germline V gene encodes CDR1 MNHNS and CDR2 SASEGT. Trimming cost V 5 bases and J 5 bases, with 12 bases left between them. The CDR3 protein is CASSTRENTEAFF. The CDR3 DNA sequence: TGTGCCAGCAGTACCAGGGAAAATACTGAAGCTTTCTTT.